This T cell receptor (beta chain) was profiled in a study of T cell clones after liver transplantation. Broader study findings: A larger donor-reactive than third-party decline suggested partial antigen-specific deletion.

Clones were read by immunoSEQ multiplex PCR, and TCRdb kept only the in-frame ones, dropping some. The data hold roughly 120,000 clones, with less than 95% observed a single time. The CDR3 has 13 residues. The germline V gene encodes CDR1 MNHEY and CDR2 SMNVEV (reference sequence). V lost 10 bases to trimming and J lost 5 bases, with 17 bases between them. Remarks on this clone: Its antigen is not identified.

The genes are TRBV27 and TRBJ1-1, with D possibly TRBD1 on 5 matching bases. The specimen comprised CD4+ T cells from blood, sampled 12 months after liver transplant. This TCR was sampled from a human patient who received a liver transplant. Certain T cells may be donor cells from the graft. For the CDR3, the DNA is TGTGCCACCCTGATTACTGGGGGAACTGAAGCTTTCTTT. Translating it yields CATLITGGTEAFF.